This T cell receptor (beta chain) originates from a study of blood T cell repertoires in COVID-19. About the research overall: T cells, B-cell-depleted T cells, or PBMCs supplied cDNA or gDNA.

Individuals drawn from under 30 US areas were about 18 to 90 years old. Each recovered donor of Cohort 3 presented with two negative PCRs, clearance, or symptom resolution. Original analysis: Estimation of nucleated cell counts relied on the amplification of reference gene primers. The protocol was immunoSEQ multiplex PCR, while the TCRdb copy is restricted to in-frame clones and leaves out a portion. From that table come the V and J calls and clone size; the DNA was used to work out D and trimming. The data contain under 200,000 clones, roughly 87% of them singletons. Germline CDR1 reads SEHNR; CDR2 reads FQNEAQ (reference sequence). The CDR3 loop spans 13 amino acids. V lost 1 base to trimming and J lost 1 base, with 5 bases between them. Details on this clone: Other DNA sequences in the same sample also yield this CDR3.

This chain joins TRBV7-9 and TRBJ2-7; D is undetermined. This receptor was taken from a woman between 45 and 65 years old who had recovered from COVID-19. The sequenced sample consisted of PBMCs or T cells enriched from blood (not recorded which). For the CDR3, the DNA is TGTGCCAGCAGCTTAGGCGTGTCCTACGAGCAGTACTTC. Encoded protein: CASSLGVSYEQYF.